The source of this T cell receptor (beta chain) is a study of T cell changes during pregnancy in multiple sclerosis. There are 11 residues in the CDR3. Looked up from germline, CDR1 is DFQATT and CDR2 is SNEGSKA (reference sequence). Clones were sequenced by immunoSEQ multiplex PCR, and TCRdb holds only the in-frame ones, with some missing. The data contain 26,000 or so clones, roughly 90% of them singletons. The sequenced sample was CD4+ T cells from peripheral blood mononuclear cells, obtained in the first trimester of pregnancy. The clonotype was recovered from a female donor in good health, enrolled as a control in a pregnancy study. The chain links TRBV20-1 to TRBJ2-5, with a tentative D call TRBD1 (5 bases). The last part of the DNA fits TRBJ2-7 better; the J call may be wrong. This CDR3 is CSADTAYEQYF. The CDR3 DNA reads TGCAGTGCGGACACAGCCTACGAGCAGTACTTC.